Described below is a single T cell receptor beta chain sequence and its context. The entry originates in a study of blood T cell repertoires in COVID-19. The wider study: Italy, Spain and the United States were the sources of the convalescent and acute COVID-19 samples.

The V gene's germline CDR1 is SGHDT and CDR2 YYEEEE. The V gene lost 4 bases and the J gene lost 0 bases, with 16 bases spanning the gap. There are 16 residues in the CDR3. In the source study's methods: For nucleated cells, counts were estimated from reference gene primer amplification. The repertoire was sequenced with immunoSEQ multiplex PCR; TCRdb's copy has only in-frame clones and lacks some. V and J calls and clone size follow that table, whereas D and trimming were derived from the DNA. This repertoire shows under 250,000 clones, around nine tenths found once; its top ten account for 1.6%. The V call is TRBV5-6, the J call TRBJ1-2, with D possibly TRBD1 on 5 matching bases. The clonotype was recovered from a woman aged 60-75 years who had recovered from COVID-19. The sequenced material came from peripheral blood. The CDR3 sequence is CASSNIDSSANYGYTF. The DNA for the CDR3 is TGTGCCAGCAGCAATATTGACAGCTCCGCTAACTATGGCTACACCTTC.